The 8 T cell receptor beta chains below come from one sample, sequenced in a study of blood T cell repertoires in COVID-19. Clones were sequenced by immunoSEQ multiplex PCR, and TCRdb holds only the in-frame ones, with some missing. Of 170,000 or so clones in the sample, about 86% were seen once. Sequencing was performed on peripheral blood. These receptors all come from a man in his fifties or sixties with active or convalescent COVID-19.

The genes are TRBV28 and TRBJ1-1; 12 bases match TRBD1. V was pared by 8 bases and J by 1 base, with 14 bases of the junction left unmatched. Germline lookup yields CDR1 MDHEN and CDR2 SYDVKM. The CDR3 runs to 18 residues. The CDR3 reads CASPTSGTGGWGNTEAFF. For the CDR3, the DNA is TGTGCCAGCCCGACGTCCGGGACAGGGGGCTGGGGGAACACTGAAGCTTTCTTT.

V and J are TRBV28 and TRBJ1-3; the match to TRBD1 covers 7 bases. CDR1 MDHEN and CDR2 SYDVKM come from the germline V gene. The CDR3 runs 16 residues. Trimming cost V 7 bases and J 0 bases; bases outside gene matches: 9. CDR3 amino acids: CASTSYDRVSGNTIYF. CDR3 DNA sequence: TGTGCCAGCACTTCGTACGACAGGGTCTCTGGAAACACCATATATTTT.

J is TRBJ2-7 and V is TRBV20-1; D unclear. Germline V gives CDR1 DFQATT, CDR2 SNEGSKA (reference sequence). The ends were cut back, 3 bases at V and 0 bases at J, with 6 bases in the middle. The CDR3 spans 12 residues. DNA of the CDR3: TGCAGTGCTAGTGCAGACTCCTACGAGCAGTACTTC. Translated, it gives CSASADSYEQYF.

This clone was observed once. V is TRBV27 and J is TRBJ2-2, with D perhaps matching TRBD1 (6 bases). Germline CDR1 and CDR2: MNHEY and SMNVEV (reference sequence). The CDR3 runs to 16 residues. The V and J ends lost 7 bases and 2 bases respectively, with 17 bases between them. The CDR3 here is CASKQRPGTNTGELFF. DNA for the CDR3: TGTGCCAGCAAACAAAGGCCCGGGACAAACACCGGGGAGCTGTTTTTT.

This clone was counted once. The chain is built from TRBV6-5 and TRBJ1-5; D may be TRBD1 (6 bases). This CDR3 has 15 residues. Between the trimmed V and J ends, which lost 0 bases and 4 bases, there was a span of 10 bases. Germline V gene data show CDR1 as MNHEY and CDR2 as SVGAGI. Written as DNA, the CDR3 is TGTGCCAGCAGTTACTCTATTACAGGGAATCAGCCCCAGCATTTT. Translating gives CASSYSITGNQPQHF.

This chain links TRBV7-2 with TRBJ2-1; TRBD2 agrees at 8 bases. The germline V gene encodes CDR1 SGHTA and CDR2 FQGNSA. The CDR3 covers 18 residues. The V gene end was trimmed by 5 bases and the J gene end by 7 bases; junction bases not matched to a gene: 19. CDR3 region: CASSRRPTRAGGGNEQFF. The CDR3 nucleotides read TGTGCCAGCAGCCGGCGGCCGACGAGGGCGGGGGGCGGAAATGAGCAGTTCTTC.

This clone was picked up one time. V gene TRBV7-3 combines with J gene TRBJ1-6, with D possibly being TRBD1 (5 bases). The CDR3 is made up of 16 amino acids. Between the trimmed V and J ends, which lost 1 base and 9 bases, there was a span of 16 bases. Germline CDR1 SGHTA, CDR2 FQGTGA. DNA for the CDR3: TGTGCCAGCAGCTTAAGTGGAGGGGAGGGAGGTTCACCCCTCCACTTT. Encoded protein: CASSLSGGEGGSPLHF. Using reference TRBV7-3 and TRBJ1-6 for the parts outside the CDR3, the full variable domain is GAGVSQTPSNKVTEKGKYVELRCDPISGHTALYWYRQSLGQGPEFLIYFQGTGAADDSGLPNDRFFAVRPEGSVSTLKIQRTERGDSAVYLCASSLSGGEGGSPLHFGNGTRLTVT.

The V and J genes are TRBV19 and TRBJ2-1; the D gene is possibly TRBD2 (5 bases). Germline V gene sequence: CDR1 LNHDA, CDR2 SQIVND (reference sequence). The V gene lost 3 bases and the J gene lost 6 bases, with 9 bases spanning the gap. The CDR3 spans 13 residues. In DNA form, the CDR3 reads TGTGCCAGTAGTATCGGGGTGGTCAATGAGCAGTTCTTC. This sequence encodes CASSIGVVNEQFF. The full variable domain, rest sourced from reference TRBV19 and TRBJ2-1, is DGGITQSPKYLFRKEGQNVTLSCEQNLNHDAMYWYRQDPGQGLRLIYYSQIVNDFQKGDIAEGYSVSREKKESFPLTVTSAQKNPTAFYLCASSIGVVNEQFFGPGTRLTVL.